The T cell receptor beta chain described here comes from a study of response to subunit inactivated influenza vaccine. Study-level findings and limits: The authors put forward the suggestion that each seasonal influenza vaccination may bring in only a limited number of new T cells.

Germline lookup yields CDR1 DFQATT and CDR2 SNEGSKA (reference sequence). This CDR3 is 17 amino acids long. After removal of 4 bases from V and 4 bases from J, the junction contained 16 bases not matched to a gene. At least ten counts were recorded for this clonotype. The antigen is unknown. TCRdb passed the RT-PCR reads through MiXCR, listing each CDR3 protein once. The sample holds about 520,000 distinct CDR3 sequences, over 9.5% seen once. The receptor comes from a man aged 50-60 years who received an inactivated influenza vaccine. This chain joins TRBV20-1 and TRBJ2-7; 10 bases match TRBD2. The sequences come from PBMCs from blood, collected 45 days after vaccination. CDR3 nucleotides: TGCAGTGCTATTCCAAGGTCCCCTAGCGGGAGTCAATACGAGCAGTACTTC. Translated, it gives CSAIPRSPSGSQYEQYF.